The following is a T cell receptor beta chain sequence with its context. Its antigen is not identified. The data belong to a study of shared clonotypes between healthy human individuals. Whole-study results and caveats: Rarefaction exposed incomplete sorted-subset sequencing despite large depth. The genetic and exposure-history diversity represented was limited by few donors. Relative to memory subsets, naive subsets generally showed larger estimated richness.

V trimming: 4 bases; J trimming: 0 bases; junction bases outside the gene matches: 7. This CDR3 region has 15 residues. Germline loops: CDR1 SGDLS, CDR2 YYNGEE. Sequencing used immunoSEQ multiplex PCR; TCRdb keeps in-frame clones, though not all of them. There are roughly 2.6 million clones in the sample; around nine tenths occur only once, and roughly 0.14% lies in the top ten. Specimen: naive CD4+ T cells sorted from blood. Sample subset: CD45RA+ positively selected. The clonotype originates from a man aged 18 to 29 in good health. The chain joins TRBV9 to TRBJ2-7, with 7 bases lining up with TRBD2. CDR3: CASSPRDYSSYEQYF. The CDR3 DNA follows: TGTGCCAGCAGCCCCCGGGACTACAGCTCCTACGAGCAGTACTTC.